A single sample is the source of the 7 T cell receptor beta chains below, sequenced in a study of cytomegalovirus exposure and HLA in healthy donors. 13 Jbeta primers and 60 Vbeta primers were used for the PCR. Clones were read by immunoSEQ multiplex PCR, and TCRdb kept only the in-frame ones, dropping some. Of 150,000 to 200,000 clones listed, roughly 79% are singletons. Material for sequencing was PBMCs. These receptors were obtained from a man aged 25-45 years in good health and CMV-seronegative.

The V gene is TRBV7-3, the J gene TRBJ1-1, with TRBD1 matching 7 bases. Germline V CDR1 and CDR2: SGHTA, FQGTGA. The ends lost 5 bases at V and 0 bases at J; junction bases unmatched: 6. CDR3 length: 15 amino acids. The CDR3 coding sequence is TGTGCCAGCAGCCCCGGGGACAGAATGAACACTGAAGCTTTCTTT. Protein sequence: CASSPGDRMNTEAFF.

The V and J genes are TRBV18 and TRBJ2-1; the match to TRBD2 covers 7 bases. CDR1 is KGHSH and CDR2 is LQKENI in the germline V gene. The CDR3 runs 14 residues. V trimming: 3 bases; J trimming: 8 bases; junction bases outside the gene matches: 7. CDR3 sequence reads: CASSPWREGDEQFF. DNA for the CDR3: TGTGCCAGCTCACCCTGGAGGGAGGGAGATGAGCAGTTCTTC. The full variable domain, its missing parts supplied by reference TRBV18 and TRBJ2-1, is NAGVMQNPRHLVRRRGQEARLRCSPMKGHSHVYWYRQLPEEGLKFMVYLQKENIIDESGMPKERFSAEFPKEGPSILRIQQVVRGDSAAYFCASSPWREGDEQFFGPGTRLTVL.

The J gene is TRBJ2-7, the V gene TRBV28; D gene unclear. The CDR3 sequence is 14 residues long. Germline V lookup: CDR1 MDHEN, CDR2 SYDVKM. Trimming took off 8 bases at V and 7 bases at J, with 21 bases between the two ends. In DNA form, the CDR3 reads TGTGCCAGCTCCTCGCCGACTCCTCCTGGGGAGCAGTACTTC. Translated: CASSSPTPPGEQYF.

The V gene is TRBV4-2, the J gene TRBJ2-5; 7 bases line up with TRBD1. The J call may not be correct, given that the DNA end is closer to TRBJ2-7. This CDR3 comprises 15 residues. The germline CDR1 and CDR2 sequences are LGHNA and YNFKEQ. In DNA, the CDR3 is TGTGCCAGCAGCCAAGGTCCGACAGGGTCTTTCGAGCAGTACTTC. Its translation is CASSQGPTGSFEQYF.

This clone was counted a few times. The rearrangement joins TRBV12-2 to TRBJ2-3; the D call of TRBD2 is as the table states it, not checked on the DNA. TRBV12-2 is shown as a pseudogene. CDR3 length equals 17 residues. CDR3 in amino acids: CASRFPRRIHTTDTQYF. The CDR3, as DNA: TGTGCAAGTCGCTTCCCCCGGAGGATCCACACCACAGATACGCAGTATTTT.

The chain has TRBV6-1 and TRBJ2-1, with 11 nucleotides matching TRBD2. V shed 3 bases and J 4 bases; nucleotides not matched to a gene: 2. This CDR3 has 15 amino acids. Per the germline V gene, CDR1 is MNHNS and CDR2 is SASEGT. CDR3 region: CASSETSGEYNEQFF. Here the CDR3 DNA reads TGTGCCAGCAGTGAGACTAGCGGGGAATACAATGAGCAGTTCTTC.

The DNA of the CDR3 is TGTGCCAGCAGCTTTCGGAACACCGGGGAGCTGTTTTTT. Amino acids: CASSFRNTGELFF. The rearrangement links TRBV11-2 to TRBJ2-2; unclear D gene. The germline gives CDR1 SGHAT, CDR2 FQNNGV. V lost 3 bases, J lost 1 base, and 3 bases lay in between. This CDR3 spans 13 amino acids.